The 15 T cell receptor beta chains in this list originate from one sample, sequenced in a study of cytomegalovirus exposure and HLA in healthy donors. Primers included in the PCR were 60 Vbeta and 13 Jbeta primers. Sequenced by immunoSEQ multiplex PCR; TCRdb stores in-frame clones only, minus some. The table lists about 93,000 clones, 70% to 80% of them singletons, with 0.57% in the top ten. Sequencing was done on a sample of PBMCs. These receptors all come from a man younger than 40 in good health and CMV-seronegative.

This clone was found a few times. The chain combines TRBV21-1 with TRBJ2-1; TRBD2, the table's D call, was not compared with the DNA. TRBV21-1 is termed a pseudogene. The CDR3 covers 16 residues. The CDR3 nucleotides are TGTGCCAGCAGCAATCGTCTAGCGGGACCCTACAATGAGCAGTTCTTC. Protein: CASSNRLAGPYNEQFF.

This clone occurred a few times. The chain recombines TRBV6-5 with TRBJ2-1; 9 bases are shared with TRBD2. Germline assignment: CDR1 MNHEY and CDR2 SVGAGI. V trimming: 6 bases; J trimming: 5 bases; junction bases outside the gene matches: 8. The CDR3 is made up of 15 amino acids. CDR3 bases: TGTGCCAGCAGCTTTATCGCGGGAGGGAACAATGAGCAGTTCTTC. Protein sequence: CASSFIAGGNNEQFF.

This chain uses TRBV28 with TRBJ2-7; TRBD1 is a possible D gene (5 bases). The CDR3 totals 15 residues. Trimming took off 2 bases at V and 5 bases at J, with 16 bases between the two ends. Germline lookup yields CDR1 MDHEN and CDR2 SYDVKM. CDR3 bases: TGTGCCAGCAGTTTAAGCGTCGGAAGGGGCCACGAGCAGTACGTC. Its translation: CASSLSVGRGHEQYV.

The rearrangement uses TRBV7-9 and TRBJ2-3; 9 nucleotides line up with TRBD2. The CDR3 sequence is 18 residues long. Germline CDR1 SEHNR, CDR2 FQNEAQ (reference sequence). The J segment lost 5 bases and the V segment lost 4 bases, leaving 16 bases of the junction unmatched. The CDR3 sequence: CASSSPDAGGPGRDTQYF. The CDR3 bases are TGTGCCAGCAGCTCCCCGGACGCGGGAGGGCCAGGTAGAGATACGCAGTATTTT.

CDR3 sequence (DNA): TGTGCCAGCTCACGAAATAGCGGGGGAGCGACCACCGGGGAGCTGTTTTTT. As protein: CASSRNSGGATTGELFF. The rearrangement uses TRBV18 and TRBJ2-2; 9 nucleotides line up with TRBD2. The V gene end was trimmed by 4 bases and the J gene end by 4 bases; junction bases not matched to a gene: 10. Germline lookup yields CDR1 KGHSH and CDR2 LQKENI. The CDR3 sequence is 17 residues long.

The rearrangement joins TRBV5-1 to TRBJ2-7, with 10 bases lining up with TRBD1. V was clipped by 0 bases and J by 6 bases; unmatched bases: 6. CDR3 length: 15 amino acids. Looked up from germline, CDR1 is SGHRS and CDR2 is YFSETQ. The CDR3 spells CASSLEPGTGVEQYV. The CDR3 bases are TGCGCCAGCAGCTTGGAACCCGGGACAGGGGTCGAGCAGTACGTC.

This clone was seen once. V and J are TRBV28 and TRBJ2-7; 7 bases fit TRBD1. V gave up 6 bases and J gave up 2 bases; unmatched junction bases: 10. Germline assignment: CDR1 MDHEN and CDR2 SYDVKM. The CDR3 spans 15 residues. The DNA for the CDR3 is TGTGCCAGCAGGCCCTACCGGGACAGTCCCTACGAGCAGTACTTC. This codes for CASRPYRDSPYEQYF.

This clone was recorded a few times. The chain links TRBV6-6 to TRBJ1-3; 7 bases line up with TRBD1. This CDR3 spans 14 amino acids. V shed 6 bases, J shed 4 bases, and the junction held 6 bases outside the gene matches. Per germline, CDR1 MNHNY and CDR2 SVGAGI (reference sequence). The CDR3 loop is CASSPGTVGNTIYF. The CDR3 DNA follows: TGTGCCAGCAGCCCGGGGACAGTCGGAAACACCATATATTTT.

The rearrangement uses TRBV4-2 and TRBJ2-2; 10 bases match TRBD1. The J segment lost 4 bases and the V segment lost 0 bases, leaving 8 bases of the junction unmatched. The germline V gene has CDR1 LGHNA and CDR2 YNFKEQ. This CDR3 is built from 18 residues. In DNA, the CDR3 is TGTGCCAGCAGCCAAGAGGCACCGGGACAGGGGAGCACCGGGGAGCTGTTTTTT. Its translation: CASSQEAPGQGSTGELFF.

V gene TRBV10-3 combines with J gene TRBJ1-1; D not resolved. From germline, CDR1 is ENHRY and CDR2 SYGVKD. The CDR3 length is 13 residues. Trimming left V 8 bases short and J 0 bases short, with 10 bases between. CDR3: CAIGNSMNTEAFF. The CDR3 coding sequence is TGTGCCATCGGAAACAGCATGAACACTGAAGCTTTCTTT.

J is TRBJ2-5 and V is TRBV5-5; D may be TRBD1 (6 bases). Germline V gene data show CDR1 as SGHKS and CDR2 as YYEKEE (reference sequence). The CDR3 extends over 13 amino acids. The ends were cut back, 4 bases at V and 4 bases at J, with 11 bases in the middle. The CDR3 region has the DNA TGTGCCAGCAGCGATACAGGGCGAGAGACCCAGTACTTC. Residues: CASSDTGRETQYF.

This chain connects TRBV6-6 to TRBJ1-1; D possibly corresponds to TRBD1 (5 bases). Trimming removed 7 bases at V and 5 bases at J, with 17 bases between. The CDR3 loop spans 14 amino acids. The germline gives CDR1 MNHNY, CDR2 SVGAGI (reference sequence). The CDR3 loop reads CASTPTPGLTEAFF. For the CDR3, the DNA is TGTGCCAGCACCCCGACTCCAGGGCTAACTGAAGCTTTCTTT.

The CDR3 sequence is CASSPQAGTGGEKLFF. DNA of the CDR3: TGTGCCAGCAGCCCCCAAGCCGGGACAGGAGGAGAAAAACTGTTTTTT. The chain is built from TRBV5-4 and TRBJ1-4, with 8 bases aligning to TRBD1. The CDR3 spans 16 residues. In germline, CDR1 is SGHNT, CDR2 YYREEE (reference sequence). The ends lost 4 bases at V and 8 bases at J; junction bases unmatched: 13. The complete variable domain, with remaining parts taken from reference TRBV5-4 and TRBJ1-4, reads ETGVTQSPTHLIKTRGQQVTLRCSSQSGHNTVSWYQQALGQGPQFIFQYYREEENGRGNFPPRFSGLQFPNYSSELNVNALELDDSALYLCASSPQAGTGGEKLFFGSGTQLSVL.

This chain connects TRBV9 to TRBJ1-1; D perhaps matches TRBD1 (6 bases). The CDR3 totals 14 residues. Trimming cost V 3 bases and J 1 base, with 10 bases left between them. Germline V CDR1 and CDR2: SGDLS, YYNGEE. Here the CDR3 reads CASSATTGNTEAFF. CDR3 sequence (DNA): TGTGCCAGCAGCGCGACGACAGGGAACACTGAAGCTTTCTTT.

The chain recombines TRBV4-3 with TRBJ2-1, with TRBD2 matching 9 bases. CDR1 and CDR2 (germline): LGHNA, YSLEER. CDR3 size: 19 residues. Trimming cost V 0 bases and J 8 bases; bases outside gene matches: 17. The DNA of the CDR3 is TGCGCCAGCAGCCAAGATTTAAGGGGCGGGGGGGCCGTTTTCTATGAGCAGTTCTTC. Translated, it gives CASSQDLRGGGAVFYEQFF.